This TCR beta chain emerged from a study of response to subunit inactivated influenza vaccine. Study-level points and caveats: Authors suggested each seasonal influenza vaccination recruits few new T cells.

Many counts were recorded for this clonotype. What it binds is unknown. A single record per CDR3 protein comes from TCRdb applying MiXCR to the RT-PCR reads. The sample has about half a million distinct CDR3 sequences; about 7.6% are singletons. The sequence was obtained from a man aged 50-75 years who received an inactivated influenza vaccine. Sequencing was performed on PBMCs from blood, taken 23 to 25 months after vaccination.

In nucleotides, the CDR3 is TGTGCCAGCAGCTCCGCCCGAGCGCCTGGGGCCAACGTCCTGACTTTC. This translates into CASSSARAPGANVLTF. The chain recombines TRBV5-6 with TRBJ2-6; no reliable D call. With 3 bases removed from V and 2 bases from J, the gap between germline ends came to 12 bases. The CDR3 consists of 16 residues. The germline gives CDR1 SGHDT, CDR2 YYEEEE.